This T cell receptor beta chain was sequenced for a study of post-analysis software for immune sequencing data. The study's findings and limits: Relative to controls, patients had 4 or 5 TRBV segments at higher frequency, with TRBV5-6, TRBV5-1 and TRBV20-1 among these.

Unique-molecular-identifier-tagged TCR beta cDNA libraries were used. TCRdb analysed the PCR reads with MiXCR anew, one entry per CDR3 protein. The sample records some 690,000 distinct CDR3 sequences, around 27% being singletons. Germline CDR1 and CDR2: SGHTA and FQGNSA. Trimming took off 7 bases at V and 11 bases at J, with 29 bases between the two ends. The CDR3 runs 16 residues. Comment on this clonotype: The antigen remains unidentified.

The rearrangement joins TRBV7-2 to TRBJ2-5; TRBD2 is a possible D gene (7 bases). Sequenced: blood. The receptor's source is a girl between 5 and 17 years old with multiple sclerosis. The CDR3 DNA reads as TGTGCCAGCAACCTACGGGGGGCGACGGTCCCGAAAGAGCAGTACTTC. Amino acid sequence: CASNLRGATVPKEQYF.